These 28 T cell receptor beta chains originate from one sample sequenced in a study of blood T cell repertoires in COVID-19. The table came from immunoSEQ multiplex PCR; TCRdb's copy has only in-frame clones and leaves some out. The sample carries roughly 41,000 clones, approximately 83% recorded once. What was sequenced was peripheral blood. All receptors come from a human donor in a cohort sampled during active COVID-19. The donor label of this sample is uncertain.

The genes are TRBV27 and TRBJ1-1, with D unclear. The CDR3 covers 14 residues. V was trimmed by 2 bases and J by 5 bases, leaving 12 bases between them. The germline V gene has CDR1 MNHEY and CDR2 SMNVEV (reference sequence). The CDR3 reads CASSLEYRGTEAFF. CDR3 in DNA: TGTGCCAGCAGTTTAGAGTATCGGGGTACTGAAGCTTTCTTT.

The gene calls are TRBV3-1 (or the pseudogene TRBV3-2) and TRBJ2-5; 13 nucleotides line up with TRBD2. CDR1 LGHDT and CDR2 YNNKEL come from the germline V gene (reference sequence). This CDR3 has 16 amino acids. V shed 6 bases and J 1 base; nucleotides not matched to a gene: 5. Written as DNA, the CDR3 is TGTGCCAGCAGTCCGACTAGCGGGGGGTTCCAAGAGACCCAGTACTTC. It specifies CASSPTSGGFQETQYF.

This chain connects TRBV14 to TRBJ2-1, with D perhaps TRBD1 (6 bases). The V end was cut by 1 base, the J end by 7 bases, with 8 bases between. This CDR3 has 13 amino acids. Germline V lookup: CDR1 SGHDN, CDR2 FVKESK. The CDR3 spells CASSQVDRNEQFF. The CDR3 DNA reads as TGTGCCAGCAGCCAAGTGGACAGAAATGAGCAGTTCTTC.

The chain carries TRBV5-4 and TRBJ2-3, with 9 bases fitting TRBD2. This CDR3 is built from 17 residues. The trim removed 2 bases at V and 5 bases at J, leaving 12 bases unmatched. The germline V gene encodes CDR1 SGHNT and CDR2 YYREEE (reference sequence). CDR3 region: CASSFKLGGGAVDTQYF. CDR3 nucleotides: TGTGCCAGCAGCTTCAAGCTGGGCGGGGGGGCCGTAGATACGCAGTATTTT. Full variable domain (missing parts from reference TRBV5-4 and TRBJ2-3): ETGVTQSPTHLIKTRGQQVTLRCSSQSGHNTVSWYQQALGQGPQFIFQYYREEENGRGNFPPRFSGLQFPNYSSELNVNALELDDSALYLCASSFKLGGGAVDTQYFGPGTRLTVL.

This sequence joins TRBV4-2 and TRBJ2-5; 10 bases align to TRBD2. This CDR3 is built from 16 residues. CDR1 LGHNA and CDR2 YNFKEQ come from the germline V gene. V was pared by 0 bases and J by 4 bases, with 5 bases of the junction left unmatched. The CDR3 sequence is CASSQESSGGAETQYF. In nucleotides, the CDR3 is TGTGCCAGCAGCCAAGAATCCAGCGGGGGGGCAGAGACCCAGTACTTC.

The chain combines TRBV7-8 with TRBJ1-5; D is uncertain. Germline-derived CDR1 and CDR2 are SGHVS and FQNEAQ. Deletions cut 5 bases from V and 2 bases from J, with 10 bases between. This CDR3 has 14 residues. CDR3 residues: CASSRGVGNQPQHF. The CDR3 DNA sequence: TGTGCCAGCAGCCGCGGGGTAGGCAATCAGCCCCAGCATTTT.

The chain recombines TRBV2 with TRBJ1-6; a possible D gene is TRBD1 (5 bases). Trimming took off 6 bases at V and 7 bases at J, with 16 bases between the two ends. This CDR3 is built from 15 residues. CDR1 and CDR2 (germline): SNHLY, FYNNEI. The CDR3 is CASRMSYRLNSPLHF. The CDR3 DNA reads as TGTGCCAGCAGGATGAGCTACAGGCTAAATTCACCCCTCCACTTT. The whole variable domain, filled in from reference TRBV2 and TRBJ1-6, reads EPEVTQTPSHQVTQMGQEVILRCVPISNHLYFYWYRQILGQKVEFLVSFYNNEISEKSEIFDDQFSVERPDGSNFTLKIRSTKLEDSAMYFCASRMSYRLNSPLHFGNGTRLTVT.

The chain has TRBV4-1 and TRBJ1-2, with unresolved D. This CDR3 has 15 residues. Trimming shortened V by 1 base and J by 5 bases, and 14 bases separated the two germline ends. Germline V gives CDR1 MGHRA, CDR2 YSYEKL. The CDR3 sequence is CASSQASPSRYGYTF. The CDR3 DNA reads TGCGCCAGCAGCCAAGCGTCCCCCTCGAGGTATGGCTACACCTTC.

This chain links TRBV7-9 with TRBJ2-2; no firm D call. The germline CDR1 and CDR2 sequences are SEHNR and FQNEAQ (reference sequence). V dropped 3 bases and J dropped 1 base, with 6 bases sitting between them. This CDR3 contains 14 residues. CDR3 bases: TGTGCCAGCAGCTTGCTTAGGAACACCGGGGAGCTGTTTTTT. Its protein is CASSLLRNTGELFF.

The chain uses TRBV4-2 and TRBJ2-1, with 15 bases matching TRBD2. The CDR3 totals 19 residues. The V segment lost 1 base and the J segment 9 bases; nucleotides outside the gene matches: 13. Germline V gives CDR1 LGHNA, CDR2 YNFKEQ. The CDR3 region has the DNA TGTGCCAGCAGCCAAGCCCGCGGACTAGCGGGGGGGCTCACCGTTGAGCAGTTCTTC. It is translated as CASSQARGLAGGLTVEQFF.

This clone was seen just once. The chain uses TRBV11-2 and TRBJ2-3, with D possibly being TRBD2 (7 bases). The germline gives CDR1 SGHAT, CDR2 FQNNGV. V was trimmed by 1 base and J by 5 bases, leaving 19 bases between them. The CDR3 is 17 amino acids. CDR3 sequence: CASSLGKGGRREDTQYF. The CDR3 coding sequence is TGTGCCAGCAGCTTAGGGAAGGGGGGGCGCCGGGAAGATACGCAGTATTTT.

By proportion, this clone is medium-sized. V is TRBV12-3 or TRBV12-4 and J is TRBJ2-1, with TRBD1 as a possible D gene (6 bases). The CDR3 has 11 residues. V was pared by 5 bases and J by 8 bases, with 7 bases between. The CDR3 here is CASSTGYEQFF. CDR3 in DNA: TGTGCCAGCAGTACAGGGTATGAGCAGTTCTTC.

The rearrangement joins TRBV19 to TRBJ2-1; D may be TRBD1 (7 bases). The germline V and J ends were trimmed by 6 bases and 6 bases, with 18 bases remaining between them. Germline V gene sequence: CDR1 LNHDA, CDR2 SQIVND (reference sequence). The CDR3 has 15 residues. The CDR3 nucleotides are TGTGCCAGTAGATCCCAGGGGGGTGCGAGCAATGAGCAGTTCTTC. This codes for CASRSQGGASNEQFF.

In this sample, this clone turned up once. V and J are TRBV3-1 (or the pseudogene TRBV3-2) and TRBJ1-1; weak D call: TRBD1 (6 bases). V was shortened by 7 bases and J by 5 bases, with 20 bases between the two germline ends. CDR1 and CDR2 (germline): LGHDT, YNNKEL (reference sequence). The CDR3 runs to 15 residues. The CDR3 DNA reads TGTGCCAGCACCTCCATTCTATCAGGGGCTACTGAAGCTTTCTTT. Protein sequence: CASTSILSGATEAFF.

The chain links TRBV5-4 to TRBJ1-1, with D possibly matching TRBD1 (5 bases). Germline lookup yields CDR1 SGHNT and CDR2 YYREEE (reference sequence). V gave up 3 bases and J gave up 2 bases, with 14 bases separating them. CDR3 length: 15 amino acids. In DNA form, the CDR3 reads TGTGCCAGCAGCTACCCCGGGGGGGGTAACACTGAAGCTTTCTTT. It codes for CASSYPGGGNTEAFF.

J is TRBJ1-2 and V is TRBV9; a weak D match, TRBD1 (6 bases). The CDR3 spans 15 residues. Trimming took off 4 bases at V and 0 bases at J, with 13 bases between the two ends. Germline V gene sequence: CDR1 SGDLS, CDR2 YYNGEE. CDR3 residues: CASSPTGGSNYGYTF. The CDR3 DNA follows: TGTGCCAGCAGCCCCACGGGGGGCTCTAACTATGGCTACACCTTC.

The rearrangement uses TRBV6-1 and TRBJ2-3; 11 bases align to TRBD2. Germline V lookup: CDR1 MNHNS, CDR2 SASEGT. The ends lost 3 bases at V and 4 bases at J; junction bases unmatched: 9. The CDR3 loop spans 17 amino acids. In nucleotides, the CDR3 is TGTGCCAGCAGTGATCGGGTAGCGGGGGGGCCCTCAGATACGCAGTATTTT. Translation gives CASSDRVAGGPSDTQYF.

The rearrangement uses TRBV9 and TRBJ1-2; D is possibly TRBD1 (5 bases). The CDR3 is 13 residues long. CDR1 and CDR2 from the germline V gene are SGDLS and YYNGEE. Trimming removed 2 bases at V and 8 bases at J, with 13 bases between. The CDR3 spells CASSVWPGGGYTF. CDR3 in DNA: TGTGCCAGCAGCGTTTGGCCCGGGGGGGGCTACACCTTC.

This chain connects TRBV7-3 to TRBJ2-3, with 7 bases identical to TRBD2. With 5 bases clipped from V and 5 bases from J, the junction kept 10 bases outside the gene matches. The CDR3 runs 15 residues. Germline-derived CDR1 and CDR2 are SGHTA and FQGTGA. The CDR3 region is CASSGSGPRGDTQYF. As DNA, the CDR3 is TGTGCCAGCAGCGGTAGCGGGCCCCGGGGAGATACGCAGTATTTT.

The CDR3 region is CASSLTVTGELFF. CDR3 DNA sequence: TGTGCCAGCAGTCTGACAGTCACCGGGGAGCTGTTTTTT. The chain is built from TRBV5-4 and TRBJ2-2, with TRBD1 as a possible D gene (5 bases). Germline CDR1 and CDR2: SGHNT and YYREEE (reference sequence). Trimming removed 5 bases from V and 4 bases from J, with 9 bases in between. The CDR3 loop spans 13 amino acids.

The CDR3 spells CASSQGADTQYF. DNA for the CDR3: TGTGCCAGCAGTCAGGGGGCAGATACGCAGTATTTT. The chain uses TRBV6-5 and TRBJ2-3, with 7 nucleotides matching TRBD1. This CDR3 has 12 residues. Germline V gene data show CDR1 as MNHEY and CDR2 as SVGAGI. V lost 5 bases to trimming and J lost 4 bases; unmatched junction nucleotides: 0.

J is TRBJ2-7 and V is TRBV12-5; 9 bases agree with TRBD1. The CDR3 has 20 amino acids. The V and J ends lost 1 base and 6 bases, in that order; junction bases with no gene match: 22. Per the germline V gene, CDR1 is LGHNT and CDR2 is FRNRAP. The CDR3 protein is CASGLAYTKTGGDALFEQYF. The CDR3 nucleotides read TGTGCTAGTGGTTTGGCATATACCAAAACAGGGGGCGATGCCCTTTTCGAGCAGTACTTC.

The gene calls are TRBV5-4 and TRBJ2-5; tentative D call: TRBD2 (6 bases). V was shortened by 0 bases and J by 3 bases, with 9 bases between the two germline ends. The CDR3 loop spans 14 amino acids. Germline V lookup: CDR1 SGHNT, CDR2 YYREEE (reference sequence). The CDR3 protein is CASSLELAEETQYF. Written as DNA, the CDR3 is TGTGCCAGCAGCTTGGAACTAGCAGAAGAGACCCAGTACTTC.

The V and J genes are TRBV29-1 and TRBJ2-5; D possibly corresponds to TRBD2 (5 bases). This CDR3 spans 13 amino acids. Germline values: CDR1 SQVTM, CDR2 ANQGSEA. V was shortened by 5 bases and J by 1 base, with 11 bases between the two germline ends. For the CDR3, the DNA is TGCAGCGTTTCGGACGGACTCCAAGAGACCCAGTACTTC. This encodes CSVSDGLQETQYF.

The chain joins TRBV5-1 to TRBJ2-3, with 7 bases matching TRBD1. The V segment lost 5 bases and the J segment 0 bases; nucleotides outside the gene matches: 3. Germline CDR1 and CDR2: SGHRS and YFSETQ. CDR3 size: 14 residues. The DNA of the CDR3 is TGCGCCAGCAGTCGGGACAGTAGCACAGATACGCAGTATTTT. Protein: CASSRDSSTDTQYF.

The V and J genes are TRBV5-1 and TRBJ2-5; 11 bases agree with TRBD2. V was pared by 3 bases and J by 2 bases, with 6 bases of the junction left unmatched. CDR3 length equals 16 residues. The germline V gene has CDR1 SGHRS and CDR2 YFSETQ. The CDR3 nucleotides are TGCGCCAGCAGCTCCAATGTAGCGGGGGGGCAAGAGACCCAGTACTTC. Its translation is CASSSNVAGGQETQYF.

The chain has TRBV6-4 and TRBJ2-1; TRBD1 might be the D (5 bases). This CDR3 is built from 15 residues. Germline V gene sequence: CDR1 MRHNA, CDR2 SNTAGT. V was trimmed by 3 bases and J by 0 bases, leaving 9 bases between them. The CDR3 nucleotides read TGTGCCAGCAGTGAAAAGACAGCCTCCTACAATGAGCAGTTCTTC. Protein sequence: CASSEKTASYNEQFF.

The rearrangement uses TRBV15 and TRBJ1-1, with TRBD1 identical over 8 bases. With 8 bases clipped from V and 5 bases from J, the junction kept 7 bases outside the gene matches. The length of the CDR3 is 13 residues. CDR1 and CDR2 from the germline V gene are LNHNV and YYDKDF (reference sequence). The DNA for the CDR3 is TGTGCCACCTCGGACAGGGCTGGGACTGAAGCTTTCTTT. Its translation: CATSDRAGTEAFF.